This TCR beta chain was captured in a study of CD8 T cells in Susac syndrome. Study results and caveats: The CD4+ T cell repertoires from Susac syndrome exhibited no clonal expansion.

As concerns this clonotype: Antigen specificity is unknown.

Trimming left V 3 bases short and J 0 bases short, with 12 bases between. Germline V lookup: CDR1 SGHRS, CDR2 YFSETQ. The CDR3 has 15 amino acids. With random hexamers, 0.5 to 1 ug RNA was reverse transcribed. TCRdb reanalysed the immunoSEQ multiplex PCR reads using MiXCR and keeps one entry per CDR3 protein. The repertoire holds around 230,000 distinct CDR3 sequences, with 90% to 97% as singletons. Sequencing used CD4+ T cells from PBMCs. The chain has TRBV5-1 and TRBJ1-1, with a tentative D call TRBD1 (5 bases). The receptor was isolated from a human donor with Susac syndrome. CDR3 sequence (DNA): TGCGCCAGCAGCTCGGAGGGGACTTTGAACACTGAAGCTTTCTTT. This gives the protein CASSSEGTLNTEAFF.